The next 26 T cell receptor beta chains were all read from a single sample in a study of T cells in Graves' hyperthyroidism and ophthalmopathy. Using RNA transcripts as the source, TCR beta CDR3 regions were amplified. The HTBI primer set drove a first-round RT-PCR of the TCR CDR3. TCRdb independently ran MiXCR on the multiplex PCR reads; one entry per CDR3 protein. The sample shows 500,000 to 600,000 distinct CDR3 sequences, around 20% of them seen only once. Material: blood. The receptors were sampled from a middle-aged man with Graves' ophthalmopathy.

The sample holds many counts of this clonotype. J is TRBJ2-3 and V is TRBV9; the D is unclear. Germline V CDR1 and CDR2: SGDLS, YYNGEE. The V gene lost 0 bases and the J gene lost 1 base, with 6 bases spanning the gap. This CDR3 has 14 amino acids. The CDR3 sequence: CASSVDERTDTQYF. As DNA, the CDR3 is TGTGCCAGCAGCGTAGACGAACGCACAGATACGCAGTATTTT.

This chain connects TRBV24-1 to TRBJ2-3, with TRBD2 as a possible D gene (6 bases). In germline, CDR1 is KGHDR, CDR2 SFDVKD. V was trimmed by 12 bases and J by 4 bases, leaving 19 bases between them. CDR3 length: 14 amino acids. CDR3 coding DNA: TGTGCCCCCCCGGGGCGGGGTAGCCCAGATACGCAGTATTTT. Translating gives CAPPGRGSPDTQYF.

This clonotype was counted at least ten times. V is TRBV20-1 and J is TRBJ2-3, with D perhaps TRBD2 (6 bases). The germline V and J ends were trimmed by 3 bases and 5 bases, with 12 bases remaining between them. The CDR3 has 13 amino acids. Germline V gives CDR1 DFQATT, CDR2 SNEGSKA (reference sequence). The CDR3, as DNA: TGCAGTGCTAGCCTAGCCGGGGGAGATACGCAGTATTTT. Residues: CSASLAGGDTQYF.

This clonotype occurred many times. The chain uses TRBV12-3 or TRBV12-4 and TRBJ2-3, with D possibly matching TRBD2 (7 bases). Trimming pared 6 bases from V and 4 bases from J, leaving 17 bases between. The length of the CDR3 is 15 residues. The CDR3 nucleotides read TGTGCCAGCAGGTTTGGGGGGGGCCCGCCAGATACGCAGTATTTT. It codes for CASRFGGGPPDTQYF.

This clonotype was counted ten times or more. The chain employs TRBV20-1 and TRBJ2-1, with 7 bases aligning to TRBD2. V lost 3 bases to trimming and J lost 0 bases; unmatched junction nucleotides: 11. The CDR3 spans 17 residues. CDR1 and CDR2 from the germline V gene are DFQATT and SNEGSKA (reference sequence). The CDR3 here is CSASHIRASGSYNEQFF. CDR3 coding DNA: TGCAGTGCTAGCCACATACGAGCTAGCGGCTCCTACAATGAGCAGTTCTTC.

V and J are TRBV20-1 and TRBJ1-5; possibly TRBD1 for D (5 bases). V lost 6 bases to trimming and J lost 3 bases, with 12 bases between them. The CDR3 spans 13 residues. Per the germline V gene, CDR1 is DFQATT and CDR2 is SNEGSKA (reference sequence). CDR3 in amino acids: CSAFTGTNQPQHF. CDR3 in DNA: TGCAGTGCCTTCACAGGAACCAATCAGCCCCAGCATTTT.

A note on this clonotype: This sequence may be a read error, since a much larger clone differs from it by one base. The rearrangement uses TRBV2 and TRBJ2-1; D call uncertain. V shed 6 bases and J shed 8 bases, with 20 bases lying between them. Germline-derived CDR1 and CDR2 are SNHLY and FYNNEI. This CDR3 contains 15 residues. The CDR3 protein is CASSEQRSWGYEQFF. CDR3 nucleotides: TGTGCCAGCAGCGAACAGAGGAGTTGGGGTTATGAGCAGTTCTTC.

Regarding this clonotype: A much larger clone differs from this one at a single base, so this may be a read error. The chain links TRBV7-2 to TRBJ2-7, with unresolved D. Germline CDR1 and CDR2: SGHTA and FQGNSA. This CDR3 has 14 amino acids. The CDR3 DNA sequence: TGTGCCAGCAGCCAGACTCGTATCTCCCACGAGCAGTACTTC. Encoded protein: CASSQTRISHEQYF.

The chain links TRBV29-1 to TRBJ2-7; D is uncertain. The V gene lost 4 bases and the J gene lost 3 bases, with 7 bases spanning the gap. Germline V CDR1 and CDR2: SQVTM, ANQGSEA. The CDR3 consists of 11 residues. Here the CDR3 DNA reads TGCAGCGTTGTAACGGGCTACGAGCAGTACTTC. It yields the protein CSVVTGYEQYF.

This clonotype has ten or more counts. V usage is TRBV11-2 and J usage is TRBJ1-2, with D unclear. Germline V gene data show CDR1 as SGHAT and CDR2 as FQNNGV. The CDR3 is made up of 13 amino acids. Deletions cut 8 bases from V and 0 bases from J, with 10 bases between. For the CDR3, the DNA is TGTGCCAGCGGGGAGAGGACTAACTATGGCTACACCTTC. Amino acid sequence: CASGERTNYGYTF.

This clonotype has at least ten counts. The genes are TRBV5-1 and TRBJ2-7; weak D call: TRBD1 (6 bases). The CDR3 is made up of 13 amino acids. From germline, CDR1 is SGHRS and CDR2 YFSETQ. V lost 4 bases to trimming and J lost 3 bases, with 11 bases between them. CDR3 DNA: TGCGCCAGCAGCGCCGAGGGGGTCTACGAGCAGTACTTC. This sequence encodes CASSAEGVYEQYF. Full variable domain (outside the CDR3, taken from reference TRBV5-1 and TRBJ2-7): KAGVTQTPRYLIKTRGQQVTLSCSPISGHRSVSWYQQTPGQGLQFLFEYFSETQRNKGNFPGRFSGRQFSNSRSEMNVSTLELGDSALYLCASSAEGVYEQYFGPGTRLTVT.

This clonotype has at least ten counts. In nucleotides, the CDR3 is TGTGCCAGCAGCTTAGGAGGCGGGGGGGGGCAAGAGACCCAGTACTTC. Translated, it gives CASSLGGGGGQETQYF. This sequence joins TRBV7-6 and TRBJ2-5; 9 positions agree with TRBD2. The germline CDR1 and CDR2 sequences are SGHVS and FNYEAQ. V trimming: 1 base; J trimming: 2 bases; junction bases outside the gene matches: 5. This CDR3 spans 16 amino acids.

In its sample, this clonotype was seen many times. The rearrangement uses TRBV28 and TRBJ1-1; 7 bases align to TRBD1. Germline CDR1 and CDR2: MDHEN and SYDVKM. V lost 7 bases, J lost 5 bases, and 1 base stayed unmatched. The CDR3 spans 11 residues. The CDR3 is CASTGGTEAFF. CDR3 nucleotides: TGTGCCAGCACAGGGGGGACTGAAGCTTTCTTT.

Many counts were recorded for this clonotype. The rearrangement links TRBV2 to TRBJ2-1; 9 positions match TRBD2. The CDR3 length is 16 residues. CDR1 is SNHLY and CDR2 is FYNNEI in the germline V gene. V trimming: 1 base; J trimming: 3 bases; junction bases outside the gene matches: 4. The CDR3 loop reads CASSEVRLAVYNEQFF. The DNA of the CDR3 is TGTGCCAGCAGTGAAGTCCGACTAGCGGTCTACAATGAGCAGTTCTTC.

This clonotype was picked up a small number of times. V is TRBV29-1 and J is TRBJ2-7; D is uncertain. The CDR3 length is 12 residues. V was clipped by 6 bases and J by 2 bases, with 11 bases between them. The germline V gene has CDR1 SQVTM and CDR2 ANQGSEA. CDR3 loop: CSVETHTYEQYF. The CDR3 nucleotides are TGCAGCGTGGAGACGCATACCTACGAGCAGTACTTC.

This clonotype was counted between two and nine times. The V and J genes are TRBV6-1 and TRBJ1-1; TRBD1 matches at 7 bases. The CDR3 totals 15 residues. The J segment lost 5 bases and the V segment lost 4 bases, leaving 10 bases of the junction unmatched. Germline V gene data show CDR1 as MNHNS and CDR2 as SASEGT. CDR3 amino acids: CASSAHETGRTEAFF. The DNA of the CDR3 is TGTGCCAGCAGTGCTCATGAGACAGGGAGGACTGAAGCTTTCTTT.

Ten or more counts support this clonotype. DNA of the CDR3: TGCGCCAGCAGGCGGGCCACCACGGATACGCAGTATTTT. This codes for CASRRATTDTQYF. The chain combines TRBV5-1 with TRBJ2-3; a weak D match, TRBD2 (5 bases). Trimming stripped 5 bases from V and 6 bases from J, with 13 bases between. This CDR3 contains 13 residues. Per the germline V gene, CDR1 is SGHRS and CDR2 is YFSETQ.

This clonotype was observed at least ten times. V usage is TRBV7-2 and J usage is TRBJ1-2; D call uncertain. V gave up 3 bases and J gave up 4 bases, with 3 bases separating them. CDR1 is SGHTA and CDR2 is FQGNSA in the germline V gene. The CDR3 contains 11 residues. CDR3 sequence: CASSFRYGYTF. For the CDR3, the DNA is TGTGCCAGCAGCTTTCGCTATGGCTACACCTTC.

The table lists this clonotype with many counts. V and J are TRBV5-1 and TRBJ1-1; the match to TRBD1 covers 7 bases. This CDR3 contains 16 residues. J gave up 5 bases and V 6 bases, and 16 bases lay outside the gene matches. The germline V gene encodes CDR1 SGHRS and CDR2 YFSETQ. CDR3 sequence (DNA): TGCGCCAGCACCCCAGGAGGGGGCGCCGGGGGGACTGAAGCTTTCTTT. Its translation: CASTPGGGAGGTEAFF.

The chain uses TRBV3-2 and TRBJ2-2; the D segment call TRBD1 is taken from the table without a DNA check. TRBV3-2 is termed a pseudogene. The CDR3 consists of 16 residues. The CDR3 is CASSPTGTPNTGELFF. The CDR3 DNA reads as TGTGCCAGCAGCCCGACAGGGACCCCGAACACCGGGGAGCTGTTTTTT.

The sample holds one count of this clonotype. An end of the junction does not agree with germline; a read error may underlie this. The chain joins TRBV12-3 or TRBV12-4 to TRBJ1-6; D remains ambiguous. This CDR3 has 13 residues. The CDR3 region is CVSSQKVMQPLHF. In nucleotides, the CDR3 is TGTGTCAGCAGCCAGAAGGTCATGCAACCCCTCCACTTT.

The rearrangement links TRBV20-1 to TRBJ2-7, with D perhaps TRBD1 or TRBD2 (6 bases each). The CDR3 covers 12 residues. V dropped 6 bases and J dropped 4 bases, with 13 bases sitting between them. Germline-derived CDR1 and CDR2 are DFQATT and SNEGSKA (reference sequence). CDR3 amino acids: CSALEGVYEQYF. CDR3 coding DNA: TGCAGTGCCCTGGAGGGGGTATACGAGCAGTACTTC.

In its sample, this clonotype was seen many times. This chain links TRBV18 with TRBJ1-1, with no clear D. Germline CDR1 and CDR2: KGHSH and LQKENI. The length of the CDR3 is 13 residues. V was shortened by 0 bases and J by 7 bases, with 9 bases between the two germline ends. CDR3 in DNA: TGTGCCAGCTCACCACCTTTTGGGAGTGAAGCTTTCTTT. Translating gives CASSPPFGSEAFF.

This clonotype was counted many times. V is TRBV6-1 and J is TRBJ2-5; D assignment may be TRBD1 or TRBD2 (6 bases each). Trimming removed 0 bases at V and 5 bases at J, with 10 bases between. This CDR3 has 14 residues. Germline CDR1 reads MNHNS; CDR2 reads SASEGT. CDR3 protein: CASSEAGGFETQYF. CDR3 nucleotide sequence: TGTGCCAGCAGTGAAGCGGGGGGCTTTGAGACCCAGTACTTC.

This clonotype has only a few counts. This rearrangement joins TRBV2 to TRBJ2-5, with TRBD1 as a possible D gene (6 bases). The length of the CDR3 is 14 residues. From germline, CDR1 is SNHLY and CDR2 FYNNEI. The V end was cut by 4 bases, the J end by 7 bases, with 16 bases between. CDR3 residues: CASSGGTSGVTQYF. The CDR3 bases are TGTGCCAGCAGTGGAGGGACATCAGGGGTGACCCAGTACTTC.

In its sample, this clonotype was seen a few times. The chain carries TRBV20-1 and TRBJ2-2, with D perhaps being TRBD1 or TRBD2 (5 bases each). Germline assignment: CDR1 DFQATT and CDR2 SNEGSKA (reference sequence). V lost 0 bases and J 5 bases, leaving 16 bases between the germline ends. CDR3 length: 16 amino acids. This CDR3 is CSARDQGTPRTGELFF. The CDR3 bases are TGCAGTGCTAGAGATCAAGGGACCCCGAGGACCGGGGAGCTGTTTTTT.